The present T cell receptor beta chain was sequenced within a study of identifying expanded T cells in peripheral blood (dated by TCRdb to between 2018 and 2021). Regarding the study in general: Technical replicates were generated by sequencing separate aliquots of the same genomic DNA pool, and four replicates were compared pairwise.

During the collection period, no immune events, such as infections, were documented for the healthy donors. To calibrate time-dependent variance in a beta-binomial model of T-cell clone differential abundance, blood repertoires from healthy donors were used as a training cohort. The training cohort included around 10 healthy donors, of whom 3 were female and 7 were male. The donors were between about 25 and 70 years old, with an average age of roughly 43 years. Whole blood, obtained from a commercial supplier, was collected from each healthy donor at three time points spaced roughly 2 weeks apart. For immunosequencing, genomic DNA was extracted from unsorted whole blood. The germline V gene supplies CDR1 SGHVS and CDR2 FNYEAQ. V lost 0 bases and J lost 3 bases; the stretch between them is 6 bases long. Spanning cysteine to phenylalanine, the CDR3 consists of 13 amino acids. Only CDR3 DNA remains: 39 bases, in frame from the first base.

TCRbeta CDR3 regions were profiled with the immunoSEQ Assay using bias-controlled multiplex PCR amplification of genomic DNA. Per the source publication's procedure: To quantify the absolute abundance of each unique TCRbeta CDR3 region, the sequences were collapsed and filtered. Differential abundance was assessed using a binomial (Fisher-equivalent) model and a beta-binomial model in which time-dependent variance fitted from healthy donors was added. Clones with fewer than 5 combined templates were removed, and a clone was called differentially abundant if the clone's Benjamini-Hochberg FDR was below 0.01. Beta-binomial variance was modeled as a function of total template count across the two samples using the form v = (b*log(k)+a)^2. TCRdb retrieved this table from immuneACCESS and kept in-frame rearrangements only. Not all clones are present; in checked studies, unresolved V genes account for under half, and no reason is known for the remainder. The DNA gave D and trimming, while V, J and clone size come from that table. The sample profile shows under 70,000 clones; 87% of them were found once. The top ten clones comprise around 4.7% of the sample.

Paper-wide results and their limitations: The authors expected biological variance in healthy repertoires might increase further over much longer intervals such as months to years. The binomial model flagged approximately 1.1 differentially abundant clones between technical replicates but around 15 over two weeks and roughly 19 over four weeks. In all healthy donors, the variance in clone template counts between samples taken roughly 14 days apart rose significantly as total template count increased. Across all healthy-donor time intervals, the beta-binomial model significantly cut both the number of clones called differentially abundant and the false-positive rate.

In its sample, this clone was seen a few times. Its target antigen remains unknown. Qualities for individual bases were not recorded, and no much larger clone is one base off. The sequencing input was blood. Recombination joined TRBV7-6 with TRBJ2-7, with the D gene call left open. This clonotype was sampled from a person aged 18 to 70 in good health. The CDR3 loop reads CASSLAASYEQYF. The nucleotide sequence reads TGTGCCAGCAGCTTAGCCGCCAGCTACGAGCAGTACTTC.